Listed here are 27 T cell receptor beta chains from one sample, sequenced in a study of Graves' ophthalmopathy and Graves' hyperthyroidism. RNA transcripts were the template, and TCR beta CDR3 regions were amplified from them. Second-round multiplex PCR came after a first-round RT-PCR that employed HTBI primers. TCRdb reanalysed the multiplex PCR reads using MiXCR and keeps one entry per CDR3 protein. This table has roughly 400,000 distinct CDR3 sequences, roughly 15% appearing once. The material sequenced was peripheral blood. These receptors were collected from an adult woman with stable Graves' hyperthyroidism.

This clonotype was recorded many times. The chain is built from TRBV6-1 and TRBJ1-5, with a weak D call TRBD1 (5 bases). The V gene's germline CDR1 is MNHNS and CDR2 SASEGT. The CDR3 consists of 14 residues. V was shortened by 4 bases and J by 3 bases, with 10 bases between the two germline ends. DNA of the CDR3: TGTGCCAGCAGTGTGGGGCAGGTCAATCAGCCCCAGCATTTT. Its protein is CASSVGQVNQPQHF.

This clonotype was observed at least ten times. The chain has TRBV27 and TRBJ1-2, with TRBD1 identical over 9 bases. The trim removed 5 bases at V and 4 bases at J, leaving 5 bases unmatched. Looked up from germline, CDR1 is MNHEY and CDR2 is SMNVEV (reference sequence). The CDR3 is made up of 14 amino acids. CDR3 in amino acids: CASSPRDRAYGYTF. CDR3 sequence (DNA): TGTGCCAGCAGTCCGAGGGACAGGGCCTATGGCTACACCTTC.

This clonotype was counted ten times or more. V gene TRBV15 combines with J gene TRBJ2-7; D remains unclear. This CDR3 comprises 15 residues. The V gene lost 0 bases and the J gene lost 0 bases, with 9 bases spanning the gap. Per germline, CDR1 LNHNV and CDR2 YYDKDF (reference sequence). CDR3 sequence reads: CATSRDVGSSYEQYF. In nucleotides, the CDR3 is TGTGCCACCAGCAGAGATGTGGGAAGCTCCTACGAGCAGTACTTC.

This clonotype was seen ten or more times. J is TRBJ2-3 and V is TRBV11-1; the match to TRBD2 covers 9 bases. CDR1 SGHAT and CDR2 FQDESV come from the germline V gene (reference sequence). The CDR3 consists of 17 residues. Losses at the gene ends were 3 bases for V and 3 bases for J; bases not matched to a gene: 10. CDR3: CASSFIAGAAPTDTQYF. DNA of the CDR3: TGTGCCAGCAGCTTCATAGCGGGAGCGGCCCCAACAGATACGCAGTATTTT.

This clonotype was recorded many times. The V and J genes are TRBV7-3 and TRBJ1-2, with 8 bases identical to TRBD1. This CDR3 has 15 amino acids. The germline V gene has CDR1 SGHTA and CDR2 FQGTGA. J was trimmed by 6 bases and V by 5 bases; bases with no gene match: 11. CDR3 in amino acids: CASSPRGRGPDGYTF. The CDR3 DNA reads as TGTGCCAGCAGCCCCCGAGGCAGGGGGCCGGATGGCTACACCTTC.

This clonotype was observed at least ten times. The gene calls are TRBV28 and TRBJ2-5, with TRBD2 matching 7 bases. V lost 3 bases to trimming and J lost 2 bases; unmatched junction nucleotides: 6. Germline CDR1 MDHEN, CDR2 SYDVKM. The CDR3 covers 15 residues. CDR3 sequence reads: CASSFAGDSQETQYF. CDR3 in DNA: TGTGCCAGCAGTTTCGCGGGGGACTCTCAAGAGACCCAGTACTTC.

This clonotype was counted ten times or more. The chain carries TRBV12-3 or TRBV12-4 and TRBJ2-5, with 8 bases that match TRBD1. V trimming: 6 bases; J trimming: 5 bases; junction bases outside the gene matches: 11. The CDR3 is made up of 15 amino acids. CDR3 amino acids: CASRADRGETETQYF. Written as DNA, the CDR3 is TGTGCCAGCAGAGCAGACAGGGGCGAAACGGAGACCCAGTACTTC.

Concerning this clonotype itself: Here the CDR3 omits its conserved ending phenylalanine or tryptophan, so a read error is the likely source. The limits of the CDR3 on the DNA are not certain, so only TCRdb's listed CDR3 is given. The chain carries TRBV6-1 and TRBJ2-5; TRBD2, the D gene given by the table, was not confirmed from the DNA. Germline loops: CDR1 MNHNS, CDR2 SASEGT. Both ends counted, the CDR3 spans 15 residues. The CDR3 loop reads CASSPGLAAQETQDY.

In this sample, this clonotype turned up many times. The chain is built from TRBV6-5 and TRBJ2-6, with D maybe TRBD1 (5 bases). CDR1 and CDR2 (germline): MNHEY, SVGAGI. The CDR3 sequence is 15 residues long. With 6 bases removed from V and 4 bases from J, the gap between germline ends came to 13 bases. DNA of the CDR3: TGTGCCAGCAGCTTAACAGGCTACGGGGCCAACGTCCTGACTTTC. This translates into CASSLTGYGANVLTF.

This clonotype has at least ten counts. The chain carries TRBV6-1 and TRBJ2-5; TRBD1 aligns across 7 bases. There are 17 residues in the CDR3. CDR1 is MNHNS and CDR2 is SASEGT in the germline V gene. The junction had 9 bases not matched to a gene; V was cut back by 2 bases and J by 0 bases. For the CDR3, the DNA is TGTGCCAGCAGTGAACCAGACAGGGTGCTGTACCAAGAGACCCAGTACTTC. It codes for CASSEPDRVLYQETQYF.

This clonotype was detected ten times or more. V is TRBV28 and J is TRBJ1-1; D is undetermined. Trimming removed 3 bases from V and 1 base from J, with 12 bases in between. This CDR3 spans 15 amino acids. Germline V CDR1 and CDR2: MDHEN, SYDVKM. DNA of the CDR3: TGTGCCAGCAGTTTGTCCTACCGCGGGAACACTGAAGCTTTCTTT. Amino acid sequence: CASSLSYRGNTEAFF. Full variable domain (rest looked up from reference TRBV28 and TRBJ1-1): DVKVTQSSRYLVKRTGEKVFLECVQDMDHENMFWYRQDPGLGLRLIYFSYDVKMKEKGDIPEGYSVSREKKERFSLILESASTNQTSMYLCASSLSYRGNTEAFFGQGTRLTVV.

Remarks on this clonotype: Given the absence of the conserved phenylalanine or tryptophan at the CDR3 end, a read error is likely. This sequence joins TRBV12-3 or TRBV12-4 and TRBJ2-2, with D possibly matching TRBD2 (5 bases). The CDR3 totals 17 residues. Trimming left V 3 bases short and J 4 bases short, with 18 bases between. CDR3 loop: CASSFVSWRHPTGELFV. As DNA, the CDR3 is TGTGCCAGCAGTTTCGTTAGCTGGAGGCACCCCACCGGGGAGCTGTTTGTT.

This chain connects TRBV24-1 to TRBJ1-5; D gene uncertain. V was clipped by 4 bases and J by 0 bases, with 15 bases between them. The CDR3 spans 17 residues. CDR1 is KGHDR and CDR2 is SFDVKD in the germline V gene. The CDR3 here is CATSEQMLVHSNQPQHF. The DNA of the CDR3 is TGTGCCACCAGTGAGCAGATGCTAGTCCATAGCAATCAGCCCCAGCATTTT.

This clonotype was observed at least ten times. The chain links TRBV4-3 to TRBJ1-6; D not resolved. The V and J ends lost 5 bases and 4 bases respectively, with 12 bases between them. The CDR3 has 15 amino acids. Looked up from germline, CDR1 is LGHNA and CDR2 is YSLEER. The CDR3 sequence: CASSKDVGYNSPLHF. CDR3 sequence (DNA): TGCGCCAGCAGCAAGGACGTAGGGTATAATTCACCCCTCCACTTT.

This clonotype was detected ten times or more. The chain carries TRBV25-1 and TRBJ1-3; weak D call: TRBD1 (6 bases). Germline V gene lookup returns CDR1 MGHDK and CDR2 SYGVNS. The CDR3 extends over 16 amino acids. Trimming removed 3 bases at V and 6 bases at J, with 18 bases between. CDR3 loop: CASSDSTGLSENTIYF. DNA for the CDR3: TGTGCCAGCAGTGACTCAACAGGGTTAAGCGAAAACACCATATATTTT.

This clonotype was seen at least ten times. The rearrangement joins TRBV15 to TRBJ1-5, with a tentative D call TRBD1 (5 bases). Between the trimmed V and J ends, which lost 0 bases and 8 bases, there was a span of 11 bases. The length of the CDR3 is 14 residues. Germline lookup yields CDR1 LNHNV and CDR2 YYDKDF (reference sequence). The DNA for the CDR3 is TGTGCCACCAGCAGAGATCTTAGGGGCGAGCCCCAGCATTTT. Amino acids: CATSRDLRGEPQHF.

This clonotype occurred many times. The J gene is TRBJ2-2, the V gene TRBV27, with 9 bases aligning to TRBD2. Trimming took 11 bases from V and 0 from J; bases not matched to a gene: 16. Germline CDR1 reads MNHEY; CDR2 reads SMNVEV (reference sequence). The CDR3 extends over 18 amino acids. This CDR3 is CAAGGPMRLAANTGELFF. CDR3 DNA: TGTGCCGCGGGGGGGCCCATGCGGCTAGCGGCGAACACCGGGGAGCTGTTTTTT.

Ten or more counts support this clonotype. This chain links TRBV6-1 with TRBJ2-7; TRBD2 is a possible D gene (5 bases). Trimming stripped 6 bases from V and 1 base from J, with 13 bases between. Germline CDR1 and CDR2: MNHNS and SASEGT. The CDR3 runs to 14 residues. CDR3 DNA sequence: TGTGCCAGCAGACTTGCAAGAGGGTCCTACGAGCAGTACTTC. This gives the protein CASRLARGSYEQYF.

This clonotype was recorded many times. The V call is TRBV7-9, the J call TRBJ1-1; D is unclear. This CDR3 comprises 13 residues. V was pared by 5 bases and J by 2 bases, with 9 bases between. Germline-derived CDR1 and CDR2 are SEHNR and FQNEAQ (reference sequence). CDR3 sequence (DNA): TGTGCCAGCAGCGACATCGTTAACACTGAAGCTTTCTTT. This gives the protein CASSDIVNTEAFF.

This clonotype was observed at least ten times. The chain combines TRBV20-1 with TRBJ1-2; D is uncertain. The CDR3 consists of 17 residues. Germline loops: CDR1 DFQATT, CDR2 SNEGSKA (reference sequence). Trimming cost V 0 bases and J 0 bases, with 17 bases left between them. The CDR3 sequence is CSARDRFQPRPNYGYTF. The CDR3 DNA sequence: TGCAGTGCTAGAGATCGGTTCCAGCCGCGGCCTAACTATGGCTACACCTTC.

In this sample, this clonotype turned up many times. The DNA of the CDR3 is TGTGCCAGCAGCTTACCACCCTCTGGACAGCCAGAGACCCAGTACTTC. Translation: CASSLPPSGQPETQYF. V gene TRBV7-9 combines with J gene TRBJ2-5; D is perhaps TRBD1 (6 bases). The V and J ends lost 2 bases and 4 bases respectively, with 17 bases between them. The V gene's germline CDR1 is SEHNR and CDR2 FQNEAQ (reference sequence). The CDR3 sequence is 16 residues long. The full variable domain, completed using reference TRBV7-9 and TRBJ2-5, is DTGVSQNPRHKITKRGQNVTFRCDPISEHNRLYWYRQTLGQGPEFLTYFQNEAQLEKSRLLSDRFSAERPKGSFSTLEIQRTEQGDSAMYLCASSLPPSGQPETQYFGPGTRLLVL.

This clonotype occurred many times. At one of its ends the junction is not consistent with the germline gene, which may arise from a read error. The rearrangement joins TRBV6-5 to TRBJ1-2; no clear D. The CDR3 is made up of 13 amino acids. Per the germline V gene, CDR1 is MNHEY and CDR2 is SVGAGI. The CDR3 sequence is CASGYSEGLGYTF. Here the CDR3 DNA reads TGTGCCAGCGGTTACTCGGAGGGTCTGGGCTACACCTTC.

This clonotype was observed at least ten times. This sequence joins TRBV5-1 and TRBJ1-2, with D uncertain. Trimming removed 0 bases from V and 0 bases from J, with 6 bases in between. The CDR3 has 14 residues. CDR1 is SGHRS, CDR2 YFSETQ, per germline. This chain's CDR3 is CASSLGVANYGYTF. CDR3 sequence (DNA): TGCGCCAGCAGCTTGGGAGTTGCTAACTATGGCTACACCTTC.

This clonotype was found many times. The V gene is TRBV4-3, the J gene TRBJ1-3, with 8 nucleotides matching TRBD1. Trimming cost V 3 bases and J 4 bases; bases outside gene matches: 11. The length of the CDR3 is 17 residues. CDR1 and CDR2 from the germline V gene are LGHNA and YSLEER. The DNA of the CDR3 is TGCGCCAGCAGCCAGGCGATGACAGGGGCCACGGGAAACACCATATATTTT. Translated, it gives CASSQAMTGATGNTIYF.

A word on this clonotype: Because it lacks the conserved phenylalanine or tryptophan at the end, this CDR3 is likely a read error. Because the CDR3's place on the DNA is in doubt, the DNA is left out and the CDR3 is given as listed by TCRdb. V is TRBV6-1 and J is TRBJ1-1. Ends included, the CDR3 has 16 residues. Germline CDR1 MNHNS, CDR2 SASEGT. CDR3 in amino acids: CASSGKGRGLNTEACL.

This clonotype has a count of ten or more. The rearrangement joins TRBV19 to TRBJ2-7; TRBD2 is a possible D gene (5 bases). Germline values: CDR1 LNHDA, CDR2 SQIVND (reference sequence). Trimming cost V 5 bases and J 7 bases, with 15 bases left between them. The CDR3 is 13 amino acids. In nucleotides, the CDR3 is TGTGCCAGTAGTGCGGGCCTCATGAGGGAGCAGTACTTC. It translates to CASSAGLMREQYF.

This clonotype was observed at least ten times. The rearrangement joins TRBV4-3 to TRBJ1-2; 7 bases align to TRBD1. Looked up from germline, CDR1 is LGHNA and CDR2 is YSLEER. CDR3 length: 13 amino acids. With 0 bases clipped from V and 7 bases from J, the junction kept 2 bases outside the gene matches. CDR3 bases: TGCGCCAGCAGCCAAGAAACAGGGGCTGGCTACACCTTC. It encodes CASSQETGAGYTF.